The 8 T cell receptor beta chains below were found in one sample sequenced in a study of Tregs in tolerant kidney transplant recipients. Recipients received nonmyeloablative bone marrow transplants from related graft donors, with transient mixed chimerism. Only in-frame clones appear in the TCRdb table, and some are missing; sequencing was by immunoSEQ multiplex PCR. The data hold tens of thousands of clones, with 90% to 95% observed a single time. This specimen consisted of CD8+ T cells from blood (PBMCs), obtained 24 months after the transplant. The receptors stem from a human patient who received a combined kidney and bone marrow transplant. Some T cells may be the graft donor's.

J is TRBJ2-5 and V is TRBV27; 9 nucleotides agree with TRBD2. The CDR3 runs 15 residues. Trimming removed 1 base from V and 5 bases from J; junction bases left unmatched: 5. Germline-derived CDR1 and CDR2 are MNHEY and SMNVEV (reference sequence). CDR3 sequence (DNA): TGTGCCAGCAGTTTATATAGCGGGAGCGGTGAGACCCAGTACTTC. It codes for CASSLYSGSGETQYF.

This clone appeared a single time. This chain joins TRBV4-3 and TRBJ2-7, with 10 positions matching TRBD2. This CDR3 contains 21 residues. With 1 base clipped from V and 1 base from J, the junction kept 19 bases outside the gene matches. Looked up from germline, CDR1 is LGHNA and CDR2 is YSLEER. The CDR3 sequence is CASSQGTNRELAGLASYEQYF. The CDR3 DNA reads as TGCGCCAGCAGCCAAGGCACAAACCGGGAACTAGCGGGACTCGCGTCCTACGAGCAGTACTTC.

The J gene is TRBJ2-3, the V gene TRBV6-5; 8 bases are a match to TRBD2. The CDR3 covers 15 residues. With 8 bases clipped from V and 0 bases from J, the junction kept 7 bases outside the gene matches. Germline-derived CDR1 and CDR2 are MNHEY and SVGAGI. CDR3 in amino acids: CASSLAGTSTDTQYF. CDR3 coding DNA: TGTGCCAGCTCTTTAGCGGGGACTAGCACAGATACGCAGTATTTT.

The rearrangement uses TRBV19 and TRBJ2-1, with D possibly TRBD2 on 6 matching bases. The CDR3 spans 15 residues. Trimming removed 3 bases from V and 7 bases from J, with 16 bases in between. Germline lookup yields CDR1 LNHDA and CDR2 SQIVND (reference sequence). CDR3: CASSIAGGVGNEQFF. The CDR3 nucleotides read TGTGCCAGTAGTATTGCAGGAGGGGTAGGGAATGAGCAGTTCTTC.

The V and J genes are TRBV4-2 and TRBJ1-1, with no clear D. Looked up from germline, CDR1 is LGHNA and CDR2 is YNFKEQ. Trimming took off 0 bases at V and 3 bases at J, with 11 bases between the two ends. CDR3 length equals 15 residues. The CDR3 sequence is CASSQEAGGYTEAFF. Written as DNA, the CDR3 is TGTGCCAGCAGCCAAGAGGCGGGAGGGTACACTGAAGCTTTCTTT.

CDR3 nucleotide sequence: TGTGCCAGCAGCTTGTTCGGACGGGGGAGACTAGCGGGAATCTACGAGCAGTACTTC. Encoded protein: CASSLFGRGRLAGIYEQYF. The V call is TRBV5-4, the J call TRBJ2-7; 11 bases are a match to TRBD2. The CDR3 extends over 19 amino acids. V lost 1 base and J lost 3; bases outside the gene matches: 15. Germline V lookup: CDR1 SGHNT, CDR2 YYREEE (reference sequence).

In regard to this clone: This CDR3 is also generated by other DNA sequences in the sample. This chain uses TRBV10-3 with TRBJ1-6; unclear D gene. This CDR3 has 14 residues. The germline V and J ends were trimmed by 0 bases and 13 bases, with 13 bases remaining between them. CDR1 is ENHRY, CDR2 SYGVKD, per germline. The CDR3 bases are TGTGCCATCAGTGAGTCAGCGCCTTACTCCCCCCTCCACTTT. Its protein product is CAISESAPYSPLHF.

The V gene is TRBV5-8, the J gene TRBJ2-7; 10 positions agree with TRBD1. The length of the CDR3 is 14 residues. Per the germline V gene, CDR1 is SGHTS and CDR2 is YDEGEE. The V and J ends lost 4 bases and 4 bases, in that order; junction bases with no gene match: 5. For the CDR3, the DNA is TGTGCCAGCAGCCTACGACAGGGGGCATACGAGCAGTACTTC. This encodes CASSLRQGAYEQYF. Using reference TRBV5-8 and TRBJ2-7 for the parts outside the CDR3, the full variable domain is EAGVTQSPTHLIKTRGQQATLRCSPISGHTSVYWYQQALGLGLQFLLWYDEGEERNRGNFPPRFSGRQFPNYSSELNVNALELEDSALYLCASSLRQGAYEQYFGPGTRLTVT.